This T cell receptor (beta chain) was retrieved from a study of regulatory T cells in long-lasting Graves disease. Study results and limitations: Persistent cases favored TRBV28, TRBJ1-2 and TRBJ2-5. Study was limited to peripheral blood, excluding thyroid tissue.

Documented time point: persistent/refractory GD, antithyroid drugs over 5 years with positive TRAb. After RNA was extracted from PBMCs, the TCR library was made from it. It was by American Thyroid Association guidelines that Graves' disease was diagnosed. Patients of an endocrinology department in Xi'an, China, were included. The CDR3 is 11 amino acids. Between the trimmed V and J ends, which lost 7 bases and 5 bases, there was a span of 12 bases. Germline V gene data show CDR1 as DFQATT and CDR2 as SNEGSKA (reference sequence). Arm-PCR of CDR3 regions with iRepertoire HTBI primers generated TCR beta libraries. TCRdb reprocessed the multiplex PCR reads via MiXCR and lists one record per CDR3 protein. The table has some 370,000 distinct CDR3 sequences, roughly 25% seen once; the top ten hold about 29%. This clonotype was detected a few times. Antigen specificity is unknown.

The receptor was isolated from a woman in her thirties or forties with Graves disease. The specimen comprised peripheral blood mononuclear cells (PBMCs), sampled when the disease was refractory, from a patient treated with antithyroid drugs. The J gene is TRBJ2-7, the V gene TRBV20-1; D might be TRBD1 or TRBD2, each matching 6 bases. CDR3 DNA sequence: TGCAGTGTTGGGGGGCGGGACGAGCAGTACTTC. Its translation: CSVGGRDEQYF.